The 28 T cell receptor beta chains in this list originate from one sample, sequenced in a study of cytomegalovirus exposure and HLA in healthy donors. Sequencing used immunoSEQ multiplex PCR; TCRdb keeps in-frame clones, though not all of them. The sample shows some 110,000 clones, about 82% of them seen only once. Sequencing was performed on PBMCs. Every receptor here comes from a man between 18 and 29 years old in good health and CMV-seronegative.

This chain uses TRBV30 with TRBJ1-1; a possible D gene is TRBD1 (5 bases). V gave up 0 bases and J gave up 0 bases, with 14 bases separating them. The CDR3 is 16 amino acids. Germline V gives CDR1 GTSNPN, CDR2 SVGIG (reference sequence). CDR3 coding DNA: TGTGCCTGGAGTGTAGGGCGGGGCCGGTTGAACACTGAAGCTTTCTTT. Translated, it gives CAWSVGRGRLNTEAFF.

The chain is built from TRBV19 and TRBJ2-7; 8 bases agree with TRBD1. V was clipped by 4 bases and J by 6 bases; unmatched bases: 17. The germline V gene encodes CDR1 LNHDA and CDR2 SQIVND (reference sequence). The CDR3 length is 17 residues. The CDR3 DNA follows: TGTGCCAGTAGTAGCTCTATCGACAGGGGCGGGGAACTCGAGCAGTACTTC. Its translation: CASSSSIDRGGELEQYF.

The chain carries TRBV10-2 and TRBJ2-3; tentatively, D is TRBD2 (5 bases). Germline V gives CDR1 WSHSY, CDR2 SAAADI. The CDR3 is 11 residues long. V lost 6 bases and J lost 10, with 11 bases in between. The CDR3 sequence: CASSLKEAQYF. The CDR3 DNA is TGCGCCAGCAGCCTGAAGGAGGCGCAGTATTTT.

Only one count was recorded for this clone. This rearrangement joins TRBV2 to TRBJ2-3; D unresolved. V was pared by 2 bases and J by 4 bases, with 7 bases between. Germline CDR1 and CDR2: SNHLY and FYNNEI. The CDR3 totals 13 residues. Here the CDR3 DNA reads TGTGCCAGCAGTGAATCAGGTGCAGATACGCAGTATTTT. Translation: CASSESGADTQYF.

The V call is TRBV29-1, the J call TRBJ2-3, with 11 bases aligning to TRBD2. J gave up 0 bases and V 5 bases, and 10 bases lay outside the gene matches. Per germline, CDR1 SQVTM and CDR2 ANQGSEA. The CDR3 has 17 amino acids. The CDR3 nucleotides read TGCAGCGTTATTAGGCTAGCGGGGGGCAGTAGCACAGATACGCAGTATTTT. This encodes CSVIRLAGGSSTDTQYF.

V and J are TRBV6-5 and TRBJ1-5; D is undetermined. V was cut by 4 bases and J by 1 base, with 5 bases left in between. The CDR3 is made up of 13 amino acids. Germline V gene sequence: CDR1 MNHEY, CDR2 SVGAGI. CDR3 in amino acids: CASSSESNQPQHF. CDR3 nucleotide sequence: TGTGCCAGCAGTTCTGAGAGCAATCAGCCCCAGCATTTT.

The chain combines TRBV27 with TRBJ2-7, with D unresolved. Germline CDR1 MNHEY, CDR2 SMNVEV (reference sequence). V was shortened by 3 bases and J by 0 bases, with 12 bases between the two germline ends. The CDR3 loop spans 15 amino acids. Written as DNA, the CDR3 is TGTGCCAGCAGTTTCCAACCCCACAGCTCCTACGAGCAGTACTTC. Translated, it gives CASSFQPHSSYEQYF.

CDR3 protein: CASTPRTGTYEQYF. The CDR3 nucleotides read TGCGCCAGCACCCCCAGGACAGGTACCTACGAGCAGTACTTC. The chain has TRBV5-1 and TRBJ2-7; 7 bases are a match to TRBD1. The CDR3 length is 14 residues. With 6 bases clipped from V and 2 bases from J, the junction kept 8 bases outside the gene matches. Germline V gives CDR1 SGHRS, CDR2 YFSETQ.

The chain couples TRBV5-1 to TRBJ2-3; D is perhaps TRBD1 (7 bases). Looked up from germline, CDR1 is SGHRS and CDR2 is YFSETQ. The CDR3 is 17 amino acids. Trimming pared 3 bases from V and 5 bases from J, leaving 22 bases between. The CDR3 loop is CASSSLTRRGQGDTQYF. The CDR3 DNA is TGCGCCAGCAGCTCGTTAACACGGAGGGGGCAAGGAGATACGCAGTATTTT.

The J gene is TRBJ2-7, the V gene TRBV4-1, with TRBD2 as a possible D gene (5 bases). The V end lost 4 bases, the J end lost 5 bases, and 18 bases lay between the germline ends. Germline CDR1 MGHRA, CDR2 YSYEKL. The CDR3 consists of 15 residues. The CDR3 loop is CASSLPGVRVDEQYF. The CDR3 DNA reads as TGCGCCAGCAGCCTTCCCGGGGTGCGGGTGGACGAGCAGTACTTC.

V gene TRBV11-2 combines with J gene TRBJ2-1; a possible D gene is TRBD1 (6 bases). With 5 bases removed from V and 4 bases from J, the gap between germline ends came to 12 bases. Germline V gene sequence: CDR1 SGHAT, CDR2 FQNNGV. The CDR3 runs 14 residues. Here the CDR3 reads CASSQITGYNEQFF. The CDR3 nucleotides read TGTGCCAGCAGCCAAATAACAGGGTACAATGAGCAGTTCTTC.

The V call is TRBV29-1, the J call TRBJ2-1; 12 bases map to TRBD2. Germline V gene lookup returns CDR1 SQVTM and CDR2 ANQGSEA. The V and J ends lost 4 bases and 1 base, in that order; junction bases with no gene match: 11. The CDR3 covers 18 residues. The DNA of the CDR3 is TGCAGCGTTGTTCTCCTAGCGGGAGGGCCAACGTCCTACAATGAGCAGTTCTTC. Translating gives CSVVLLAGGPTSYNEQFF.

Of note for this clone: The same CDR3 can be traced to other DNA sequences in this sample. The rearrangement links TRBV27 to TRBJ1-2; TRBD1 agrees at 10 bases. V gave up 5 bases and J gave up 2 bases; unmatched junction bases: 2. This CDR3 contains 14 residues. CDR1 is MNHEY, CDR2 SMNVEV, per germline (reference sequence). CDR3 sequence reads: CASSRDRGNYGYTF. In DNA, the CDR3 is TGTGCCAGCAGTCGGGACAGGGGAAACTATGGCTACACCTTC.

The chain uses TRBV5-6 and TRBJ1-2; 9 bases match TRBD1. Trimming took 0 bases from V and 7 from J; bases not matched to a gene: 10. The CDR3 totals 16 residues. Germline CDR1 SGHDT, CDR2 YYEEEE. For the CDR3, the DNA is TGTGCCAGCAGCTTGGTTCCGGGACAGGGAGTTCGTGGCTACACCTTC. Protein: CASSLVPGQGVRGYTF.

This clone was observed a single time. The rearrangement uses TRBV19 and TRBJ2-7; TRBD2 aligns across 10 bases. The CDR3 is 15 residues long. The V segment lost 5 bases and the J segment 4 bases; nucleotides outside the gene matches: 8. Germline CDR1 and CDR2: LNHDA and SQIVND (reference sequence). The CDR3 is CASSVGTSVGYEQYF. CDR3 DNA: TGTGCCAGTAGTGTCGGGACTAGCGTGGGGTACGAGCAGTACTTC. Combining the CDR3 with reference TRBV19 and TRBJ2-7 gives the whole variable domain DGGITQSPKYLFRKEGQNVTLSCEQNLNHDAMYWYRQDPGQGLRLIYYSQIVNDFQKGDIAEGYSVSREKKESFPLTVTSAQKNPTAFYLCASSVGTSVGYEQYFGPGTRLTVT.

The chain joins TRBV30 to TRBJ2-2; D possibly corresponds to TRBD1 (5 bases). The germline V gene has CDR1 GTSNPN and CDR2 SVGIG (reference sequence). Trimming cost V 0 bases and J 6 bases, with 14 bases left between them. The CDR3 sequence is 15 residues long. CDR3 in amino acids: CAWSVPGSVAGELFF. In DNA, the CDR3 is TGTGCCTGGAGTGTACCAGGGTCGGTGGCCGGGGAGCTGTTTTTT. The whole variable domain, filled in from reference TRBV30 and TRBJ2-2, reads SQTIHQWPATLVQPVGSPLSLECTVEGTSNPNLYWYRQAAGRGLQLLFYSVGIGQISSEVPQNLSASRPQDRQFILSSKKLLLSDSGFYLCAWSVPGSVAGELFFGEGSRLTVL.

In this sample, this clone turned up once. This CDR3 reads CAWSVLDRGTTGELFF. The CDR3 nucleotides are TGTGCCTGGAGTGTACTGGACAGGGGGACCACCGGGGAGCTGTTTTTT. This chain joins TRBV30 and TRBJ2-2; 10 positions agree with TRBD1. V lost 0 bases, J lost 4 bases, and 5 bases stayed unmatched. The germline V gene encodes CDR1 GTSNPN and CDR2 SVGIG (reference sequence). The CDR3 runs 16 residues.

The chain couples TRBV2 to TRBJ2-2, with 11 bases identical to TRBD2. The CDR3 is 16 residues long. In germline, CDR1 is SNHLY, CDR2 FYNNEI. Trimming at V came to 6 bases and at J to 1 base, leaving 4 bases not matched to a gene. In DNA form, the CDR3 reads TGTGCCAGCAGCCACGGGACTAGCGGGAACACCGGGGAGCTGTTTTTT. As protein: CASSHGTSGNTGELFF. The entire variable domain, with the rest obtained from reference TRBV2 and TRBJ2-2, is as follows: EPEVTQTPSHQVTQMGQEVILRCVPISNHLYFYWYRQILGQKVEFLVSFYNNEISEKSEIFDDQFSVERPDGSNFTLKIRSTKLEDSAMYFCASSHGTSGNTGELFFGEGSRLTVL.

V is TRBV30 and J is TRBJ2-5; no clear D. Germline V CDR1 and CDR2: GTSNPN, SVGIG (reference sequence). The CDR3 is 13 residues long. The V and J ends lost 0 bases and 5 bases respectively, with 10 bases between them. This chain's CDR3 is CAWSVLPRETQYF. DNA of the CDR3: TGTGCCTGGAGTGTACTGCCTCGGGAGACCCAGTACTTC.

This chain links TRBV27 with TRBJ1-1, with 7 bases lining up with TRBD1. The V segment lost 5 bases and the J segment 0 bases; nucleotides outside the gene matches: 6. This CDR3 spans 15 amino acids. From germline, CDR1 is MNHEY and CDR2 SMNVEV (reference sequence). The CDR3 spells CASSLPGGMNTEAFF. The CDR3 DNA reads TGTGCCAGCAGTCTACCAGGGGGGATGAACACTGAAGCTTTCTTT.

The CDR3 DNA follows: TGTGCCAGTAGTCCCCAAGGACTAGCCTACGAGCAGTACTTC. Amino acids: CASSPQGLAYEQYF. The V gene is TRBV19, the J gene TRBJ2-7; TRBD2 agrees at 7 bases. V lost 5 bases to trimming and J lost 2 bases; unmatched junction nucleotides: 6. CDR3 size: 14 residues. Germline V gene sequence: CDR1 LNHDA, CDR2 SQIVND (reference sequence).

In this sample, this clone turned up a few times. CDR3 residues: CASSYSQGAYEQYF. CDR3 DNA sequence: TGTGCCAGCAGTTACTCACAGGGGGCTTACGAGCAGTACTTC. The chain combines TRBV6-5 with TRBJ2-7, with 9 positions matching TRBD1. V lost 0 bases, J lost 4 bases, and 1 base stayed unmatched. This CDR3 has 14 residues. CDR1 and CDR2 (germline): MNHEY, SVGAGI.

The chain combines TRBV10-3 with TRBJ1-6; no reliable D call. V was shortened by 3 bases and J by 7 bases, with 16 bases between the two germline ends. This CDR3 is 16 amino acids long. Germline-derived CDR1 and CDR2 are ENHRY and SYGVKD. The CDR3: CAISDVGRVGNSPLHF. The CDR3 coding sequence is TGTGCCATCAGTGACGTAGGTCGAGTCGGGAATTCACCCCTCCACTTT.

The CDR3 bases are TGTGCCAGCAGCGCCGCAGGGGCCAGGGAGCTGTTTTTT. This translates into CASSAAGARELFF. The genes are TRBV9 and TRBJ2-2, with D possibly TRBD1 on 6 matching bases. Germline V gives CDR1 SGDLS, CDR2 YYNGEE. The CDR3 contains 13 residues. Trimming stripped 3 bases from V and 9 bases from J, with 12 bases between.

This chain uses TRBV6-6 with TRBJ1-6; TRBD1 is a possible D gene (6 bases). CDR1 and CDR2 from the germline V gene are MNHNY and SVGAGI (reference sequence). This CDR3 contains 14 residues. V was cut by 7 bases and J by 4 bases, with 11 bases left in between. CDR3 DNA sequence: TGTGCCAGCATCACGGGACAATATAATTCACCCCTCCACTTT. Its translation: CASITGQYNSPLHF.

V and J are TRBV5-8 and TRBJ2-7; 7 bases match TRBD1. CDR3 size: 14 residues. Germline V gene lookup returns CDR1 SGHTS and CDR2 YDEGEE. V was clipped by 5 bases and J by 5 bases; unmatched bases: 10. The CDR3 DNA reads as TGTGCCAGCAGGGGGAACAGGGGTGCCCACGAGCAGTACTTC. Translating it yields CASRGNRGAHEQYF.

This sequence joins TRBV4-1 and TRBJ2-3, with D maybe TRBD1 (6 bases). CDR1 MGHRA and CDR2 YSYEKL come from the germline V gene. The V end was cut by 3 bases, the J end by 2 bases, with 18 bases between. There are 17 residues in the CDR3. The CDR3 nucleotides are TGCGCCAGCAGCCACGCCCTACGGGACAAATCCACAGATACGCAGTATTTT. Residues: CASSHALRDKSTDTQYF.

The V and J genes are TRBV6-6 and TRBJ2-3; a possible D gene is TRBD2 (7 bases). Germline-derived CDR1 and CDR2 are MNHNY and SVGAGI (reference sequence). CDR3 length equals 15 residues. V was cut by 5 bases and J by 7 bases, with 19 bases left in between. This chain's CDR3 is CASSPWGGALNTQYF. The DNA for the CDR3 is TGTGCCAGCAGTCCCTGGGGGGGGGCCTTGAATACGCAGTATTTT.